The 10 T cell receptor beta chains in this list originate from one sample, sequenced in a study of blood T cell repertoires in COVID-19. Data came from immunoSEQ multiplex PCR; TCRdb stores just in-frame clones and leaves some out. The sample has hundreds of thousands of clones, approximately 89% seen once. Sequencing was done on a sample of peripheral blood. These receptors all come from a woman between 50 and 59 years old who had recovered from COVID-19.

The rearrangement uses TRBV5-1 and TRBJ2-7, with 16 bases identical to TRBD2. The CDR3 runs to 17 residues. Germline V gives CDR1 SGHRS, CDR2 YFSETQ. The V gene end was trimmed by 2 bases and the J gene end by 4 bases; junction bases not matched to a gene: 6. In nucleotides, the CDR3 is TGCGCCAGCAGCTTTGGGACTAGCGGGAGGGCCAGGTACGAGCAGTACTTC. It codes for CASSFGTSGRARYEQYF. The full variable domain, in which reference TRBV5-1 and TRBJ2-7 provide the parts outside the CDR3, is KAGVTQTPRYLIKTRGQQVTLSCSPISGHRSVSWYQQTPGQGLQFLFEYFSETQRNKGNFPGRFSGRQFSNSRSEMNVSTLELGDSALYLCASSFGTSGRARYEQYFGPGTRLTVT.

This rearrangement joins TRBV7-6 to TRBJ2-1; no reliable D call. CDR3 length: 17 residues. V lost 4 bases and J 8 bases, leaving 24 bases between the germline ends. Germline CDR1 reads SGHVS; CDR2 reads FNYEAQ. The CDR3 DNA follows: TGTGCCAGCAGCTCACCCTTTAATAGAAGAGGTACCGATGAGCAGTTCTTC. Protein product: CASSSPFNRRGTDEQFF.

This clone has just one count. The chain uses TRBV2 and TRBJ2-1; 8 bases line up with TRBD2. Trimming cost V 7 bases and J 9 bases; bases outside gene matches: 11. CDR3 length: 14 residues. CDR1 and CDR2 from the germline V gene are SNHLY and FYNNEI. CDR3: CASIRGLVGVEQFF. The CDR3 nucleotides read TGTGCCAGCATAAGGGGACTAGTTGGTGTTGAGCAGTTCTTC.

The chain recombines TRBV3-1 (or the pseudogene TRBV3-2) with TRBJ1-5, with D possibly TRBD1 on 5 matching bases. CDR1 LGHDT and CDR2 YNNKEL come from the germline V gene (reference sequence). V lost 3 bases and J lost 5, with 23 bases in between. This CDR3 is 18 amino acids long. The CDR3 DNA follows: TGTGCCAGCAGCCATCGGCTCCCGGCGGGGGAAGGGGATCAGCCCCAGCATTTT. Residues: CASSHRLPAGEGDQPQHF.

The J gene is TRBJ1-4, the V gene TRBV7-2; no reliable D call. This CDR3 has 15 amino acids. The ends were cut back, 2 bases at V and 2 bases at J, with 9 bases in the middle. CDR1 is SGHTA, CDR2 FQGNSA, per germline. The CDR3, as DNA: TGTGCCAGCAGCTTAATGGTTGCGACTAATGAAAAACTGTTTTTT. This translates into CASSLMVATNEKLFF. The whole variable domain, filled in from reference TRBV7-2 and TRBJ1-4, reads GAGVSQSPSNKVTEKGKDVELRCDPISGHTALYWYRQSLGQGLEFLIYFQGNSAPDKSGLPSDRFSAERTGGSVSTLTIQRTQQEDSAVYLCASSLMVATNEKLFFGSGTQLSVL.

V gene TRBV5-1 combines with J gene TRBJ2-1; 8 bases line up with TRBD2. Germline-derived CDR1 and CDR2 are SGHRS and YFSETQ. This CDR3 has 15 amino acids. V dropped 5 bases and J dropped 4; count of bases not matched to a gene: 8. The CDR3, as DNA: TGCGCCAGCAGACCCGCCGGGACTAGGTACAATGAGCAGTTCTTC. Translating it yields CASRPAGTRYNEQFF.

The rearrangement links TRBV4-2 to TRBJ2-1; TRBD2 agrees at 12 bases. The CDR3 is 17 amino acids. J was trimmed by 9 bases and V by 3 bases; bases with no gene match: 12. The germline gives CDR1 LGHNA, CDR2 YNFKEQ. The CDR3 is CASSQGGLAGGGGEQFF. The CDR3, as DNA: TGTGCCAGCAGCCAGGGTGGGCTAGCGGGAGGGGGTGGTGAGCAGTTCTTC.

The genes are TRBV11-2 and TRBJ1-5, with TRBD1 identical over 8 bases. With 4 bases clipped from V and 7 bases from J, the junction kept 3 bases outside the gene matches. This CDR3 contains 13 residues. Germline CDR1 and CDR2: SGHAT and FQNNGV. The CDR3 DNA reads as TGTGCCAGCAGCTGGGGACAGGCGCAGCCCCAGCATTTT. Residues: CASSWGQAQPQHF.

The chain employs TRBV21-1 and TRBJ2-7; the DNA was not used to check the table's D call, TRBD1. TRBV21-1 is an annotated pseudogene. CDR3 length: 14 residues. DNA of the CDR3: TGTGCCAGCAGCTCAAGTAGGGGCGTCTACGAGCAGTACTTC. Translated: CASSSSRGVYEQYF.

The rearrangement joins TRBV18 to TRBJ2-7, with D perhaps matching TRBD1 (6 bases). Deletions cut 2 bases from V and 5 bases from J, with 13 bases between. Germline-derived CDR1 and CDR2 are KGHSH and LQKENI. This CDR3 contains 14 residues. CDR3 in amino acids: CASSPIGGVHEQYF. The CDR3 DNA is TGTGCCAGCTCACCAATTGGGGGCGTACACGAGCAGTACTTC.